The entry that follows covers one TCR beta chain sequence. These data come from a study of blood T cell repertoires in COVID-19. Method: immunoSEQ multiplex PCR; TCRdb's copy keeps in-frame clones and lacks some. This table has some 150,000 clones, around 87% appearing once. The V end lost 0 bases, the J end lost 6 bases, and 14 bases lay between the germline ends. This CDR3 comprises 16 residues. The germline V gene encodes CDR1 KGHSH and CDR2 LQKENI. The chain is built from TRBV18 and TRBJ2-2; no definite D call. The sample comprised peripheral blood. This clonotype was sampled from a woman between 45 and 60 years old with active or convalescent COVID-19. The CDR3 region is CASSPPLQVRAGELFF. Written as DNA, the CDR3 is TGTGCCAGCTCACCACCGCTTCAAGTTCGCGCCGGGGAGCTGTTTTTT.